The rows below give T cell receptor beta chains drawn from one sample of a study of metastatic and nonmetastatic thyroid tumors. TCRdb re-called clones from the PCR reads using MiXCR. The table shows about 15,000 clones, with around 20% occurring only once. Material: blood. Receptors originate from a female donor with papillary thyroid cancer or a benign thyroid nodule (not recorded which). Some clones in this sample may be carry-over from other donors' samples. Each CDR3 is given with its conserved first and last residue. Each record gives: J gene, clone size, D gene, V gene, CDR3 protein, CDR3 DNA. D genes are given only for firm matches. Clone size is shown for a subset of rows, as once, few, many or a class of expanded clone.

>TRBJ1-6|few|.|TRBV19
CASSIDRLSPLHF
TGTGCCAGTAGTATAGATCGGCTTTCACCCCTCCACTTT
>TRBJ2-5|many|TRBD1|TRBV5-6
CASSELTGAGETQYF
TGTGCCAGCAGCGAGCTGACAGGGGCGGGTGAGACCCAGTACTTC
>TRBJ2-3|medium-sized|.|TRBV24-1
CATRGQNTDTQYF
TGTGCCACCAGGGGGCAGAACACAGATACGCAGTATTTT
>TRBJ1-6|few|.|TRBV6-2/TRBV6-3
CASSYSGKGSPLHF
TGTGCCAGCAGTTACTCGGGAAAAGGGTCACCCCTCCACTTT
>TRBJ2-3|.|TRBD2|TRBV2
CASSDTSGGLTDTQYF
TGTGCCAGCAGTGATACTAGCGGGGGACTCACAGATACGCAGTATTTT
>TRBJ2-2|many|.|TRBV19
CADIRRVKGTGELFF
TGTGCCGATATTCGTAGGGTTAAGGGCACCGGGGAGCTGTTTTTT
>TRBJ2-3|medium-sized|.|TRBV12-3/TRBV12-4
CASSPGGLRTDTQYF
TGTGCCAGCAGTCCCGGGGGGCTGAGAACAGATACGCAGTATTTT
>TRBJ1-2|many|.|TRBV15
CATSRDQTGGGYTF
TGTGCCACCAGCAGAGATCAAACAGGTGGAGGCTACACCTTC
>TRBJ2-2|few|.|TRBV7-9
CASSSMGGATGELFF
TGTGCCAGCAGCTCAATGGGGGGCGCAACCGGGGAGCTGTTTTTT
>TRBJ2-2|.|.|TRBV11-2
CASSSAGLPNTGELFF
TGTGCCAGCAGCTCTGCTGGCCTACCGAACACCGGGGAGCTGTTTTTT
>TRBJ2-6|.|.|TRBV6-1
CASSETGAGANVLTF
TGTGCCAGCAGTGAAACCGGGGCTGGGGCCAACGTCCTGACTTTC
>TRBJ2-2|few|.|TRBV7-2
CASRPQGDNGELFF
TGTGCCAGCAGACCACAGGGTGACAACGGGGAGCTGTTTTTT
>TRBJ1-2|.|TRBD1|TRBV6-1
CASRLDRARVYGYTF
TGTGCCAGCAGATTGGACAGGGCCAGGGTCTATGGCTACACCTTC
>TRBJ2-7|few|.|TRBV27
CASSPLGTPSYEQYF
TGTGCCAGCAGCCCCCTGGGGACTCCTTCCTACGAGCAGTACTTC
>TRBJ2-7|many|.|TRBV25-1
CASGPGTVYEQYF
TGTGCCAGCGGGCCAGGGACGGTCTACGAGCAGTACTTC
>TRBJ1-6|.|TRBD1|TRBV9
CASSAMYRGQGDNSPLHF
TGTGCCAGCAGCGCCATGTATCGTGGACAGGGTGATAATTCACCCCTCCACTTT
>TRBJ2-6|many|.|TRBV25-1
CASSSGANVLTF
TGTGCCAGTTCCTCTGGGGCCAACGTCCTGACTTTC